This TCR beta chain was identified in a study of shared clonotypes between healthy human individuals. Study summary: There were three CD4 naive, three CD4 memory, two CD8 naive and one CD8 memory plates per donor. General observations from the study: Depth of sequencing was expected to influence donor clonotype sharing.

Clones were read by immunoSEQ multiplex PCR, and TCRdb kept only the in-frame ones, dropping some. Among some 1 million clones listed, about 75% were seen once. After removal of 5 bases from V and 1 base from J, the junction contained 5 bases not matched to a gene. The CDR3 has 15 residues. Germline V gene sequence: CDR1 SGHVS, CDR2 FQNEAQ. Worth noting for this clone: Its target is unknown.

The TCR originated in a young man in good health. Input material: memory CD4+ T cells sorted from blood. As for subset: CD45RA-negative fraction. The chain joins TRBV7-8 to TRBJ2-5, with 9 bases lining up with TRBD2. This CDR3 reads CASSPIAGAQETQYF. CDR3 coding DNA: TGTGCCAGCAGCCCCATAGCGGGGGCCCAAGAGACCCAGTACTTC. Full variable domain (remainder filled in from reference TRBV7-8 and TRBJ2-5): GAGVSQSPRYKVAKRGQDVALRCDPISGHVSLFWYQQALGQGPEFLTYFQNEAQLDKSGLPSDRFFAERPEGSVSTLKIQRTQQEDSAVYLCASSPIAGAQETQYFGPGTRLLVL.